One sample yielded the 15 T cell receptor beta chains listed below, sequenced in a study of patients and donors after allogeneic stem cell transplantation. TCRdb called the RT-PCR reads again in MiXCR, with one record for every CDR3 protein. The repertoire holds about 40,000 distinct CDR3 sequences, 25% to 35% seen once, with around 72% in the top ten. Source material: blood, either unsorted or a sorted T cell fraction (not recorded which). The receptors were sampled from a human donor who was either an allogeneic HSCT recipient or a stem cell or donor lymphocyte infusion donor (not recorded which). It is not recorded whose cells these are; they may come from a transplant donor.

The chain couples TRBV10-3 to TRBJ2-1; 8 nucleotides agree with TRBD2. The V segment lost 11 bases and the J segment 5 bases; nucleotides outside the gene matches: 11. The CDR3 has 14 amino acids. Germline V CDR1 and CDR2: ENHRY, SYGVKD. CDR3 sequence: CASRRTSSHNEQFF. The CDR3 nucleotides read TGTGCCTCGAGAAGGACTAGCTCTCACAATGAGCAGTTCTTC.

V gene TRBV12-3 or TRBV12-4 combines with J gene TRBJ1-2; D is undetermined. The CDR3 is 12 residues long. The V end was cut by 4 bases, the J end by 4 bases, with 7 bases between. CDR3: CASSSETYGYTF. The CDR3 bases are TGTGCCAGCAGTTCGGAGACCTATGGCTACACCTTC.

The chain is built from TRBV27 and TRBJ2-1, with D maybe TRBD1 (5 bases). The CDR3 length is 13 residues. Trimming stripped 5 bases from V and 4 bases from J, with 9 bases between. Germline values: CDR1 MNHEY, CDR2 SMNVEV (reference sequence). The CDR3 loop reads CASSPRVYNEQFF. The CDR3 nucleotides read TGTGCCAGCAGTCCCAGGGTGTACAATGAGCAGTTCTTC.

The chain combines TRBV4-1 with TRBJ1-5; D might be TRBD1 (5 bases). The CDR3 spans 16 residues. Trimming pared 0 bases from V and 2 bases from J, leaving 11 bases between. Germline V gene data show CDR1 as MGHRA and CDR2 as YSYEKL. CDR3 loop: CASSQDRVVGNQPQHF. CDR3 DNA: TGCGCCAGCAGCCAAGACAGGGTTGTAGGCAATCAGCCCCAGCATTTT.

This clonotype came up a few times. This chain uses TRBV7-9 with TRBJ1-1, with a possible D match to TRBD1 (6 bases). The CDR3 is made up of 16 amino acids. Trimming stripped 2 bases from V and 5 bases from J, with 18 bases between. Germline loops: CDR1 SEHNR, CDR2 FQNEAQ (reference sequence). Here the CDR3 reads CASSLMGGGLGTEAFF. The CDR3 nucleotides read TGTGCCAGCAGCTTAATGGGAGGGGGATTGGGTACTGAAGCTTTCTTT. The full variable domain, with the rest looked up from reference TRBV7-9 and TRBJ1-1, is DTGVSQNPRHKITKRGQNVTFRCDPISEHNRLYWYRQTLGQGPEFLTYFQNEAQLEKSRLLSDRFSAERPKGSFSTLEIQRTEQGDSAMYLCASSLMGGGLGTEAFFGQGTRLTVV.

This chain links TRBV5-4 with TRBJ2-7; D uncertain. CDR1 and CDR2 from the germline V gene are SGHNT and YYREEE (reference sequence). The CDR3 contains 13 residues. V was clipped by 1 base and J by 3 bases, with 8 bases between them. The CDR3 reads CASSLRLNYEQYF. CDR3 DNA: TGTGCCAGCAGCTTGCGTCTTAACTACGAGCAGTACTTC.

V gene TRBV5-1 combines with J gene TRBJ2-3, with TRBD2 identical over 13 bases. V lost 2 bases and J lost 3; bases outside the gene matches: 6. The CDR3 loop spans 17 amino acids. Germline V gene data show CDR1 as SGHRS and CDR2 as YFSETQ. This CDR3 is CASSFGTSGTGTDTQYF. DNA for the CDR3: TGCGCCAGCAGCTTCGGGACTAGCGGGACAGGGACAGATACGCAGTATTTT.

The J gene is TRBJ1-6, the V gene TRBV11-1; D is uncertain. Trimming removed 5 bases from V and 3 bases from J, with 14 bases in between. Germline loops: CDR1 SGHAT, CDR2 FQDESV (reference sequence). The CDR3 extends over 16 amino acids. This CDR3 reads CASSRGTGGYNSPLHF. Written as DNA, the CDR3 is TGTGCCAGCAGCCGCGGCACCGGCGGCTATAATTCACCCCTCCACTTT.

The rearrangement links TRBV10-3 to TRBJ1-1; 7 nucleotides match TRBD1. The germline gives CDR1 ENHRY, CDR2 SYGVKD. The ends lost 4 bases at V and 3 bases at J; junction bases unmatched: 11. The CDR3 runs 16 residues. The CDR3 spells CAISGRGTAWDTEAFF. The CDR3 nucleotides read TGTGCCATCAGTGGAAGGGGGACAGCTTGGGACACTGAAGCTTTCTTT.

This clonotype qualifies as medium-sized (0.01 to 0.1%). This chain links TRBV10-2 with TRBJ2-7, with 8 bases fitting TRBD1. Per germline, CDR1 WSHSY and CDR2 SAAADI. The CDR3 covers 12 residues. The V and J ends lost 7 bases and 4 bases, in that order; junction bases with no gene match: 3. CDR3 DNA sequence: TGCGCCAGCACCAGGGGGCAATACGAGCAGTACTTC. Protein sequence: CASTRGQYEQYF.

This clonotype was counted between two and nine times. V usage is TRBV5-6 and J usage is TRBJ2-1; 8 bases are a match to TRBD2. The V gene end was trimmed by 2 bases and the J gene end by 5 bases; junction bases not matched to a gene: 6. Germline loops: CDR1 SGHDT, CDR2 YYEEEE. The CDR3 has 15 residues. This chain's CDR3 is CASSFRGLANNEQFF. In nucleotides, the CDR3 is TGTGCCAGCAGCTTTCGAGGACTAGCAAACAATGAGCAGTTCTTC.

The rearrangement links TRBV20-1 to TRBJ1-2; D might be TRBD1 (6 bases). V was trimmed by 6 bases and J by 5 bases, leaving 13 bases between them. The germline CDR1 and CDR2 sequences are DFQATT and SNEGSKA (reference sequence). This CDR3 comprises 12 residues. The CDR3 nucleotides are TGCAGTGCAAAGACAGGCGTGTATGGCTACACCTTC. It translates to CSAKTGVYGYTF.

The CDR3 DNA is TGCGCCAGCAGCTTGGACATCTGGGGGAACAATGAGCAGTTCTTC. Protein: CASSLDIWGNNEQFF. The chain employs TRBV5-1 and TRBJ2-1; D is tentatively TRBD1 or TRBD2 (5 bases each). The CDR3 loop spans 15 amino acids. From germline, CDR1 is SGHRS and CDR2 YFSETQ. V was clipped by 0 bases and J by 5 bases, with 12 bases between them. The full variable domain, rest sourced from reference TRBV5-1 and TRBJ2-1, is KAGVTQTPRYLIKTRGQQVTLSCSPISGHRSVSWYQQTPGQGLQFLFEYFSETQRNKGNFPGRFSGRQFSNSRSEMNVSTLELGDSALYLCASSLDIWGNNEQFFGPGTRLTVL.

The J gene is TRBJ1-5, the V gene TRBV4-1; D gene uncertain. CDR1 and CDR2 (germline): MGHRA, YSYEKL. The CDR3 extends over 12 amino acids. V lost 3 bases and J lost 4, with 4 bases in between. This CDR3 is CASSHMNQPQHF. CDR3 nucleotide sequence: TGCGCCAGCAGCCACATGAATCAGCCCCAGCATTTT.

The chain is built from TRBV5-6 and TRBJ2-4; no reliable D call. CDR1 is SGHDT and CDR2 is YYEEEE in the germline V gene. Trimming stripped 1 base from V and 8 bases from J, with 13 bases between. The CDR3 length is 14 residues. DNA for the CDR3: TGTGCCAGCAGCTTGCGGGTGATTAGGGACATTCAGTACTTC. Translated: CASSLRVIRDIQYF.